Following are 28 T cell receptor beta chains from one sample sequenced in a study of cytomegalovirus exposure and HLA in healthy donors. This PCR relied on a set of 60 Vbeta primers and 13 Jbeta primers. Generated by immunoSEQ multiplex PCR, the TCRdb table keeps only in-frame clones and is missing some. In the table there are approximately 93,000 clones, 82% of which are singletons. Sequencing was done on a sample of PBMCs. The origin of the receptors is a man aged 45-60 years in good health and CMV-seronegative.

The DNA for the CDR3 is TGTGCCAGCAGCCAAGATATGGTTGGCCTAGCAGAGTACAATGAGCAGTTCTTC. Its protein product is CASSQDMVGLAEYNEQFF. V gene TRBV4-2 combines with J gene TRBJ2-1; weak D call: TRBD2 (5 bases). The germline V gene encodes CDR1 LGHNA and CDR2 YNFKEQ. The V end was cut by 0 bases, the J end by 4 bases, with 19 bases between. The CDR3 covers 18 residues.

This clone was seen more than once but under ten times. V gene TRBV28 combines with J gene TRBJ2-5, with TRBD1 identical over 11 bases. The closer fit of TRBJ2-7 to the DNA end suggests the J call may be wrong. Germline CDR1 reads MDHEN; CDR2 reads SYDVKM. The length of the CDR3 is 14 residues. The DNA of the CDR3 is TGTGCCAGCAGTTTCGGGACAGGGGGCTACGAGCAGTACTTC. Its translation: CASSFGTGGYEQYF.

This CDR3 is CASSVESAGADTQYF. Written as DNA, the CDR3 is TGTGCCAGCAGCGTAGAATCAGCGGGAGCAGATACGCAGTATTTT. This chain links TRBV9 with TRBJ2-3, with TRBD2 matching over 8 bases. Germline loops: CDR1 SGDLS, CDR2 YYNGEE. This CDR3 region has 15 residues. V shed 0 bases and J 4 bases; nucleotides not matched to a gene: 4.

The chain couples TRBV9 to TRBJ2-3; the match to TRBD2 covers 12 bases. The CDR3 extends over 17 amino acids. Germline CDR1 and CDR2: SGDLS and YYNGEE. The V segment lost 4 bases and the J segment 5 bases; nucleotides outside the gene matches: 11. CDR3 sequence (DNA): TGTGCCAGCAGCCTCACCCTAGCGGGAGGGGGGGGAGATACGCAGTATTTT. Protein sequence: CASSLTLAGGGGDTQYF.

The rearrangement uses TRBV5-1 and TRBJ1-4; TRBD1 matches 9 bases. Per the germline V gene, CDR1 is SGHRS and CDR2 is YFSETQ. The CDR3 length is 21 residues. With 4 bases clipped from V and 0 bases from J, the junction kept 19 bases outside the gene matches. The CDR3 is CASSRTGEVVSSYATNEKLFF. The CDR3 DNA reads TGCGCCAGCAGCCGGACAGGGGAGGTCGTGTCATCGTATGCAACTAATGAAAAACTGTTTTTT. Supplemented by reference TRBV5-1 and TRBJ1-4, the full variable domain reads KAGVTQTPRYLIKTRGQQVTLSCSPISGHRSVSWYQQTPGQGLQFLFEYFSETQRNKGNFPGRFSGRQFSNSRSEMNVSTLELGDSALYLCASSRTGEVVSSYATNEKLFFGSGTQLSVL.

This clone was counted between two and nine times. The rearrangement uses TRBV11-2 and TRBJ2-7, with 9 bases matching TRBD1. Trimming removed 3 bases from V and 7 bases from J; junction bases left unmatched: 7. Germline V gene lookup returns CDR1 SGHAT and CDR2 FQNNGV. The CDR3 has 14 residues. In DNA form, the CDR3 reads TGTGCCAGCAGCTTGACAGGGGGGAAAGGGGAGCAGTACTTC. It is translated as CASSLTGGKGEQYF.

V is TRBV2 and J is TRBJ2-5; 12 bases line up with TRBD2. Germline CDR1 reads SNHLY; CDR2 reads FYNNEI. CDR3 length: 18 residues. V dropped 4 bases and J dropped 4; count of bases not matched to a gene: 13. CDR3 bases: TGTGCCAGCAGTGCGGCCCCTCGGACTAGCGGGATCCGAGAGACCCAGTACTTC. Protein sequence: CASSAAPRTSGIRETQYF.

The genes are TRBV28 and TRBJ1-2; 9 bases align to TRBD1. Germline trimming cut 5 bases from V and 3 bases from J; bases unmatched to any gene: 4. The CDR3 is made up of 14 amino acids. The germline gives CDR1 MDHEN, CDR2 SYDVKM. CDR3 DNA: TGTGCCAGCAGTACCACAGGGGGCGACTATGGCTACACCTTC. Translated, it gives CASSTTGGDYGYTF.

This clone was observed a handful of times. V is TRBV2 and J is TRBJ1-5; a possible D gene is TRBD1 (5 bases). The CDR3 runs to 16 residues. The germline V and J ends were trimmed by 6 bases and 1 base, with 16 bases remaining between them. Per germline, CDR1 SNHLY and CDR2 FYNNEI. The CDR3 DNA reads TGTGCCAGCAGGCTGGTTGGGCAGGGAAGCAATCAGCCCCAGCATTTT. Its translation: CASRLVGQGSNQPQHF.

This clone occurred a few times. The J gene is TRBJ2-2, the V gene TRBV28; TRBD2 might be the D (5 bases). CDR1 is MDHEN, CDR2 SYDVKM, per germline. CDR3 length equals 16 residues. Trimming left V 3 bases short and J 4 bases short, with 15 bases between. The DNA for the CDR3 is TGTGCCAGCAGTTTCCGCCAGGCGGCGGGCACCGGGGAGCTGTTTTTT. It codes for CASSFRQAAGTGELFF.

This chain links TRBV19 with TRBJ2-4; 7 bases align to TRBD1. V dropped 6 bases and J dropped 5; count of bases not matched to a gene: 10. Germline CDR1 LNHDA, CDR2 SQIVND (reference sequence). The CDR3 runs to 15 residues. CDR3 sequence: CASSPSTGYENIQYF. The CDR3 DNA sequence: TGTGCCAGTAGCCCCTCGACAGGGTACGAAAACATTCAGTACTTC.

This chain joins TRBV15 and TRBJ2-7, with 10 nucleotides matching TRBD1. The CDR3 covers 15 residues. The germline CDR1 and CDR2 sequences are LNHNV and YYDKDF (reference sequence). V lost 1 base and J lost 5; bases outside the gene matches: 5. Here the CDR3 reads CATSRGSTGGNEQYF. In DNA form, the CDR3 reads TGTGCCACCAGCAGAGGCTCGACAGGGGGCAACGAGCAGTACTTC.

V gene TRBV14 combines with J gene TRBJ2-1; D may be TRBD2 (5 bases). In germline, CDR1 is SGHDN, CDR2 FVKESK. Trimming left V 2 bases short and J 8 bases short, with 13 bases between. The CDR3 loop spans 14 amino acids. The DNA of the CDR3 is TGTGCCAGCAGCCAATCGCGGTTGAGGGATGAGCAGTTCTTC. It encodes CASSQSRLRDEQFF.

V usage is TRBV5-6 and J usage is TRBJ2-1, with a weak D call TRBD1 (5 bases). The CDR3 covers 13 residues. CDR1 SGHDT and CDR2 YYEEEE come from the germline V gene. Trimming removed 2 bases from V and 9 bases from J, with 12 bases in between. The CDR3 spells CASSFGRTGEQFF. The CDR3 coding sequence is TGTGCCAGCAGCTTCGGCCGTACAGGTGAGCAGTTCTTC.

This sequence joins TRBV18 and TRBJ2-7; D possibly corresponds to TRBD1 (5 bases). Germline V gives CDR1 KGHSH, CDR2 LQKENI. This CDR3 spans 15 amino acids. V was pared by 8 bases and J by 3 bases, with 20 bases between. The CDR3 DNA reads as TGTGCCAGCCGCACTGGGGCAGAAAAAAACTACGAGCAGTACTTC. Its protein is CASRTGAEKNYEQYF.

The chain recombines TRBV7-3 with TRBJ2-1; 9 positions match TRBD2. J gave up 4 bases and V 10 bases, and 11 bases lay outside the gene matches. This CDR3 is built from 15 residues. Germline loops: CDR1 SGHTA, CDR2 FQGTGA. The DNA for the CDR3 is TGTGCCACCTCTCAGGCGGGAGGGTTTTACAATGAGCAGTTCTTC. Translated, it gives CATSQAGGFYNEQFF. Full variable domain (remainder filled in from reference TRBV7-3 and TRBJ2-1): GAGVSQTPSNKVTEKGKYVELRCDPISGHTALYWYRQSLGQGPEFLIYFQGTGAADDSGLPNDRFFAVRPEGSVSTLKIQRTERGDSAVYLCATSQAGGFYNEQFFGPGTRLTVL.

The rearrangement uses TRBV11-2 and TRBJ1-2; D is perhaps TRBD1 (6 bases). The CDR3 has 13 amino acids. V lost 5 bases to trimming and J lost 4 bases, with 11 bases between them. From germline, CDR1 is SGHAT and CDR2 FQNNGV. CDR3: CASSPTGVYGYTF. The CDR3 DNA is TGTGCCAGCAGCCCGACAGGCGTCTATGGCTACACCTTC.

This clone showed up just once. This chain uses TRBV28 with TRBJ2-5, with 9 bases that match TRBD1. The CDR3 has 13 amino acids. Germline V CDR1 and CDR2: MDHEN, SYDVKM. Trimming took 6 bases from V and 5 from J; bases not matched to a gene: 4. CDR3 nucleotides: TGTGCCAGCAGCCCCGACAGGGGGGAGACCCAGTACTTC. As protein: CASSPDRGETQYF.

V and J are TRBV28 and TRBJ2-7, with D hard to call. V was clipped by 6 bases and J by 6 bases, with 9 bases between them. Germline CDR1 is MDHEN and CDR2 is SYDVKM. The CDR3 consists of 11 residues. CDR3: CASRTVGEQYF. In DNA form, the CDR3 reads TGTGCCAGCAGAACGGTTGGCGAGCAGTACTTC.

This sequence joins TRBV19 and TRBJ1-5; 8 nucleotides align to TRBD1. The CDR3 is 17 amino acids. Germline loops: CDR1 LNHDA, CDR2 SQIVND (reference sequence). The ends lost 4 bases at V and 4 bases at J; junction bases unmatched: 12. The CDR3 region is CASSSQQQGGANQPQHF. The CDR3, as DNA: TGTGCCAGTAGTAGCCAACAACAGGGGGGCGCGAATCAGCCCCAGCATTTT.

The rearrangement joins TRBV7-9 to TRBJ1-2; 12 bases are a match to TRBD1. Looked up from germline, CDR1 is SEHNR and CDR2 is FQNEAQ (reference sequence). The junction had 11 bases not matched to a gene; V was cut back by 6 bases and J by 12 bases. The CDR3 consists of 14 residues. CDR3 DNA: TGTGCCAGCAGTTTTAACCGGGACAGGGGGCACAACACCTTC. Protein product: CASSFNRDRGHNTF. The full variable domain, rest sourced from reference TRBV7-9 and TRBJ1-2, is DTGVSQNPRHKITKRGQNVTFRCDPISEHNRLYWYRQTLGQGPEFLTYFQNEAQLEKSRLLSDRFSAERPKGSFSTLEIQRTEQGDSAMYLCASSFNRDRGHNTFGSGTRLTVV.

This chain joins TRBV6-1 and TRBJ1-2, with 10 bases identical to TRBD1. Germline values: CDR1 MNHNS, CDR2 SASEGT. V trimming: 3 bases; J trimming: 3 bases; junction bases outside the gene matches: 4. CDR3 length: 15 amino acids. CDR3 amino acids: CASSEGTGDHYGYTF. The CDR3 DNA sequence: TGTGCCAGCAGTGAGGGGACAGGGGATCACTATGGCTACACCTTC.

The chain uses TRBV28 and TRBJ2-5; D is unclear. The ends were cut back, 1 base at V and 0 bases at J, with 12 bases in the middle. CDR1 MDHEN and CDR2 SYDVKM come from the germline V gene. CDR3 length: 16 residues. The CDR3 DNA is TGTGCCAGCAGTTTATCAGTGGAGATGTACCAAGAGACCCAGTACTTC. Its translation is CASSLSVEMYQETQYF.

This clone was observed a few times. V is TRBV7-3 and J is TRBJ2-3; 16 nucleotides line up with TRBD2. In germline, CDR1 is SGHTA, CDR2 FQGTGA. V was clipped by 4 bases and J by 5 bases; unmatched bases: 12. CDR3 length: 19 residues. CDR3 in amino acids: CASSSLPGLAGGGGDTQYF. DNA of the CDR3: TGTGCCAGCAGCTCCCTCCCGGGACTAGCGGGAGGGGGGGGAGATACGCAGTATTTT.

The sample holds one count of this clone. The V and J genes are TRBV6-1 and TRBJ2-5; the D gene is possibly TRBD1 (6 bases). The CDR3 sequence is 13 residues long. CDR1 MNHNS and CDR2 SASEGT come from the germline V gene. V gave up 7 bases and J gave up 5 bases, with 14 bases separating them. CDR3: CASKKNRAETQYF. DNA for the CDR3: TGTGCCAGCAAAAAAAACAGGGCCGAGACCCAGTACTTC.

The gene calls are TRBV19 and TRBJ2-1; 8 positions match TRBD1. V gave up 4 bases and J gave up 2 bases; unmatched junction bases: 4. This CDR3 has 15 residues. Germline values: CDR1 LNHDA, CDR2 SQIVND (reference sequence). Here the CDR3 reads CASSTPGGAYNEQFF. CDR3 nucleotides: TGTGCCAGTAGTACCCCAGGGGGCGCCTACAATGAGCAGTTCTTC.

The chain combines TRBV25-1 with TRBJ2-1, with D perhaps matching TRBD1 (6 bases). Germline values: CDR1 MGHDK, CDR2 SYGVNS. This CDR3 has 13 amino acids. Between the trimmed V and J ends, which lost 1 base and 10 bases, there was a span of 11 bases. CDR3 sequence reads: CASSEFQGPEQFF. The CDR3 DNA reads as TGTGCCAGCAGTGAATTTCAGGGGCCGGAGCAGTTCTTC.

The chain combines TRBV9 with TRBJ1-2; TRBD1 matches at 8 bases. Germline trimming cut 4 bases from V and 7 bases from J; bases unmatched to any gene: 9. CDR3 length: 14 amino acids. The germline V gene has CDR1 SGDLS and CDR2 YYNGEE. CDR3 in amino acids: CASSPTTGVSGYTF. The CDR3 DNA reads TGTGCCAGCAGCCCAACGACAGGGGTTAGTGGCTACACCTTC.